This TCR beta chain was recovered during a study of blood T cell repertoires in COVID-19. V lost 6 bases, J lost 4 bases, and 15 bases lay in between. The germline V gene encodes CDR1 MNHEY and CDR2 SMNVEV (reference sequence). This CDR3 has 15 residues. Only in-frame clones appear in the TCRdb table, and some are missing; sequencing was by immunoSEQ multiplex PCR. The sample includes about 60,000 clones, around 83% seen only once; the top ten take roughly 6.7%. This TCR came from a human donor in a cohort sampled during active COVID-19. Sequencing used peripheral blood. The chain links TRBV27 to TRBJ2-2; D uncertain. This CDR3 reads CASRRSGTTTGELFF. CDR3 sequence (DNA): TGTGCCAGCAGGAGGTCCGGTACGACCACCGGGGAGCTGTTTTTT.